This T cell receptor beta chain came from a study of CD8+ T cells in alopecia areata. cDNA serving as the sequencing template came from extracted, reverse transcribed RNA. Using immunoSEQ multiplex PCR, the repertoire was profiled, and TCRdb retains in-frame clones only, with some absent. Here the sample spans some 170,000 clones, roughly 70% being singletons. Findings of the study overall: Normal skin contains resident alphabeta T cells, and these are also sequenced in scalp samples.

This clone was recorded a few times. Its antigen is not identified. This TCR was recovered from a human donor with alopecia areata. The sample here was CD8+ T cells sorted from blood, taken at week 0.

Here the CDR3 DNA reads TGTGCCAGTTCAGGGGTCTACGAGCAGTACTTC. Translation gives CASSGVYEQYF. The chain links TRBV6-1 to TRBJ2-7; D possibly corresponds to TRBD1 (6 bases). Germline assignment: CDR1 MNHNS and CDR2 SASEGT. This CDR3 region has 11 residues. V lost 9 bases to trimming and J lost 3 bases, with 9 bases between them.